Each of the 16 T cell receptor beta chains below was sequenced from the same sample in a study of cytomegalovirus exposure and HLA in healthy donors. PCR primers comprised 60 Vbeta and 13 Jbeta primers. The data were produced by immunoSEQ multiplex PCR, yet TCRdb's version contains in-frame clones alone and is incomplete. The sample lists 140,000 to 150,000 clones; around 10% were seen once. Sequenced: PBMCs. These receptors were obtained from a man in his fifties or sixties in good health and CMV-seronegative.

This clone was counted only a few times. This rearrangement joins TRBV2 to TRBJ1-5; unclear D gene. The CDR3 has 15 amino acids. Per germline, CDR1 SNHLY and CDR2 FYNNEI. V was trimmed by 8 bases and J by 7 bases, leaving 21 bases between them. The CDR3 loop is CASVLRPGVGQPQHF. CDR3 DNA sequence: TGTGCCAGCGTGTTAAGACCCGGAGTTGGGCAGCCCCAGCATTTT. Filled out from reference TRBV2 and TRBJ1-5, the complete variable domain reads EPEVTQTPSHQVTQMGQEVILRCVPISNHLYFYWYRQILGQKVEFLVSFYNNEISEKSEIFDDQFSVERPDGSNFTLKIRSTKLEDSAMYFCASVLRPGVGQPQHFGDGTRLSIL.

The chain uses TRBV2 and TRBJ2-7; 7 nucleotides agree with TRBD1. Germline CDR1 and CDR2: SNHLY and FYNNEI. The CDR3 loop spans 13 amino acids. The V and J ends lost 4 bases and 5 bases, in that order; junction bases with no gene match: 5. The CDR3 coding sequence is TGTGCCAGCAGTGGGACAGGCAAGAACGAGCAGTACTTC. It is translated as CASSGTGKNEQYF.

Only a few counts were recorded for this clone. The chain combines TRBV6-5 with TRBJ2-7, with 7 bases lining up with TRBD1. This CDR3 is built from 14 residues. The germline V gene has CDR1 MNHEY and CDR2 SVGAGI. V shed 2 bases and J 2 bases; nucleotides not matched to a gene: 3. The CDR3 is CASSYDQGAYEQYF. The DNA for the CDR3 is TGTGCCAGCAGTTACGACCAGGGGGCCTACGAGCAGTACTTC.

This clone was seen ten or more times. This chain uses TRBV29-1 with TRBJ2-1; D might be TRBD2 (6 bases). The germline V and J ends were trimmed by 5 bases and 0 bases, with 11 bases remaining between them. CDR1 and CDR2 (germline): SQVTM, ANQGSEA. The CDR3 contains 14 residues. In DNA, the CDR3 is TGCAGCGTTAGTGGGGGGAGCTCCTACAATGAGCAGTTCTTC. Translating gives CSVSGGSSYNEQFF.

The gene calls are TRBV27 and TRBJ2-1; 11 bases line up with TRBD2. The CDR3 consists of 14 residues. Germline V gene sequence: CDR1 MNHEY, CDR2 SMNVEV (reference sequence). Unmatched junction bases numbered 3, after V lost 8 bases and J lost 3 bases. Here the CDR3 DNA reads TGTGCCAGCCGGACTAGCGGGTTCTACAATGAGCAGTTCTTC. Residues: CASRTSGFYNEQFF.

This rearrangement joins TRBV7-8 to TRBJ1-3, with 7 positions matching TRBD1. Germline V gene sequence: CDR1 SGHVS, CDR2 FQNEAQ. The CDR3 loop spans 16 amino acids. With 2 bases clipped from V and 2 bases from J, the junction kept 6 bases outside the gene matches. The CDR3 sequence is CASSLTGVDAGNTIYF. CDR3 DNA: TGTGCCAGCAGCTTAACAGGGGTGGATGCTGGAAACACCATATATTTT.

This chain connects TRBV7-6 to TRBJ2-7; 14 nucleotides match TRBD2. The junction had 8 bases not matched to a gene; V was cut back by 5 bases and J by 5 bases. The CDR3 length is 16 residues. CDR1 and CDR2 from the germline V gene are SGHVS and FNYEAQ. The CDR3 sequence: CASSQSGLAGAHEQYF. The CDR3 DNA is TGTGCCAGCAGCCAGTCGGGACTAGCGGGAGCCCACGAGCAGTACTTC.

This clone has more than one count but fewer than ten. The rearrangement uses TRBV7-8 and TRBJ2-1, with TRBD1 identical over 8 bases. After removal of 3 bases from V and 2 bases from J, the junction contained 0 bases not matched to a gene. The CDR3 runs 14 residues. From germline, CDR1 is SGHVS and CDR2 FQNEAQ. The CDR3 reads CASSLDRAYNEQFF. The CDR3 coding sequence is TGTGCCAGCAGCTTGGACAGGGCCTACAATGAGCAGTTCTTC.

This rearrangement joins TRBV7-9 to TRBJ2-7; TRBD2 is a possible D gene (7 bases). Germline assignment: CDR1 SEHNR and CDR2 FQNEAQ (reference sequence). Trimming shortened V by 5 bases and J by 4 bases, and 15 bases separated the two germline ends. The CDR3 length is 14 residues. CDR3 sequence: CASSPLRGQYEQYF. In DNA, the CDR3 is TGTGCCAGCAGCCCACTGCGGGGGCAGTACGAGCAGTACTTC.

This clone was counted between two and nine times. Written as DNA, the CDR3 is TGTGCCAGCAGCTTAATTGCTGGCGGGGCGCGGGACACCGGGGAGCTGTTTTTT. Residues: CASSLIAGGARDTGELFF. The chain links TRBV11-2 to TRBJ2-2, with TRBD2 as a possible D gene (6 bases). Per germline, CDR1 SGHAT and CDR2 FQNNGV. V lost 2 bases to trimming and J lost 3 bases, with 19 bases between them. The CDR3 is made up of 18 amino acids.

The V gene is TRBV11-2, the J gene TRBJ2-7; 7 bases are shared with TRBD2. V lost 5 bases, J lost 2 bases, and 9 bases stayed unmatched. The CDR3 spans 15 residues. Germline CDR1 and CDR2: SGHAT and FQNNGV. For the CDR3, the DNA is TGTGCCAGCAGCCTAGGGCTAGCGGCAACCTACGAGCAGTACTTC. As protein: CASSLGLAATYEQYF.

The chain has TRBV10-1 and TRBJ2-5; the D is unclear. This CDR3 is built from 12 residues. Trimming left V 4 bases short and J 2 bases short, with 5 bases between. Germline CDR1 reads WNHNN; CDR2 reads SYGVQD (reference sequence). The CDR3 coding sequence is TGCGCCAGCAGTGCAGGACAAGAGACCCAGTACTTC. This codes for CASSAGQETQYF.

This clone appeared a few times. This sequence joins TRBV19 and TRBJ2-5; 9 positions match TRBD2. Looked up from germline, CDR1 is LNHDA and CDR2 is SQIVND (reference sequence). There are 14 residues in the CDR3. V was clipped by 3 bases and J by 1 base; unmatched bases: 0. The CDR3 here is CASSMTSGQETQYF. In DNA form, the CDR3 reads TGTGCCAGTAGTATGACTAGCGGCCAAGAGACCCAGTACTTC. The whole variable domain, filled in from reference TRBV19 and TRBJ2-5, reads DGGITQSPKYLFRKEGQNVTLSCEQNLNHDAMYWYRQDPGQGLRLIYYSQIVNDFQKGDIAEGYSVSREKKESFPLTVTSAQKNPTAFYLCASSMTSGQETQYFGPGTRLLVL.

The V call is TRBV9, the J call TRBJ1-1; TRBD1 matches at 7 bases. CDR1 SGDLS and CDR2 YYNGEE come from the germline V gene. V shed 4 bases, J shed 2 bases, and the junction held 5 bases outside the gene matches. The CDR3 length is 14 residues. CDR3 coding DNA: TGTGCCAGCAGCAATGGACAGGATAACACTGAAGCTTTCTTT. It yields the protein CASSNGQDNTEAFF.

This clone showed up just a few times. This chain links TRBV6-5 with TRBJ2-3, with 8 bases that match TRBD1. After removal of 9 bases from V and 0 bases from J, the junction contained 5 bases not matched to a gene. CDR3 size: 14 residues. From germline, CDR1 is MNHEY and CDR2 SVGAGI. CDR3 sequence (DNA): TGTGCCAGTTCCACAGGGGGAAGCACAGATACGCAGTATTTT. Translating gives CASSTGGSTDTQYF.

This clone came up a few times. The chain couples TRBV19 to TRBJ2-7; 9 bases line up with TRBD1. This CDR3 is built from 14 residues. In germline, CDR1 is LNHDA, CDR2 SQIVND (reference sequence). After removal of 6 bases from V and 1 base from J, the junction contained 4 bases not matched to a gene. The CDR3 DNA sequence: TGTGCCAGTAGCCGGGGACAGGGATCCTACGAGCAGTACTTC. Protein: CASSRGQGSYEQYF.